One sample yielded the 20 T cell receptor beta chains listed below, sequenced in a study of T cell repertoires in cytomegalovirus infection. TCRdb reanalysed the reads using MiXCR and keeps one entry per CDR3 protein. The sample carries more than 650,000 distinct CDR3 sequences, 35% to 45% recorded once. The specimen sequenced was PBMCs. The receptors were sampled from a human donor in good health (CMV status not recorded). Some clones in this sample may be carry-over from other donors' samples.

This clonotype showed up many times. The chain employs TRBV7-8 and TRBJ2-5; D ambiguous. Trimming stripped 0 bases from V and 5 bases from J, with 7 bases between. Germline CDR1 reads SGHVS; CDR2 reads FQNEAQ. The CDR3 has 13 residues. The CDR3 bases are TGTGCCAGCAGCTTAGCGGGCTCTGAGACCCAGTACTTC. Translation: CASSLAGSETQYF.

In regard to this clonotype: One base away lies a much larger clone, so this may be a sequencing read error. The J gene is TRBJ2-3, the V gene TRBV12-3 or TRBV12-4; D is possibly TRBD1 (7 bases). The CDR3 is 16 amino acids. The CDR3 bases are TGTGCCAGCAGTTTAGCGCCCGGAGGGGGCACAGGTACGCAGTATTTT. Protein: CASSLAPGGGTGTQYF.

There are a few counts of this clonotype. The chain carries TRBV28 and TRBJ2-3; 9 bases are shared with TRBD1. Trimming removed 2 bases from V and 14 bases from J; junction bases left unmatched: 11. Germline CDR1 MDHEN, CDR2 SYDVKM. The CDR3 is 14 residues long. DNA for the CDR3: TGTGCCAGCAGTTTAGGGGCGCGGGACAGGGCGGGGTATTTT. It translates to CASSLGARDRAGYF. The full variable domain, with the rest looked up from reference TRBV28 and TRBJ2-3, is DVKVTQSSRYLVKRTGEKVFLECVQDMDHENMFWYRQDPGLGLRLIYFSYDVKMKEKGDIPEGYSVSREKKERFSLILESASTNQTSMYLCASSLGARDRAGYFGPGTRLTVL.

This clonotype was seen repeatedly, ten times or more. This rearrangement joins TRBV4-1 to TRBJ2-1, with TRBD1 as a possible D gene (6 bases). CDR3 length equals 14 residues. Germline CDR1 reads MGHRA; CDR2 reads YSYEKL. Trimming took off 1 base at V and 7 bases at J, with 11 bases between the two ends. CDR3 DNA sequence: TGCGCCAGCAGCCAAGCCTACAGGGATAATGAGCAGTTCTTC. It translates to CASSQAYRDNEQFF.

The chain combines TRBV28 with TRBJ1-5, with D possibly matching TRBD1 (5 bases). The CDR3 length is 15 residues. Trimming took 5 bases from V and 4 from J, leaving 15 bases between them. Germline V CDR1 and CDR2: MDHEN, SYDVKM. The DNA of the CDR3 is TGTGCCAGCAGTGACCCGTGGGACCCAAATCAGCCCCAGCATTTT. Its translation: CASSDPWDPNQPQHF. Full variable domain (rest looked up from reference TRBV28 and TRBJ1-5): DVKVTQSSRYLVKRTGEKVFLECVQDMDHENMFWYRQDPGLGLRLIYFSYDVKMKEKGDIPEGYSVSREKKERFSLILESASTNQTSMYLCASSDPWDPNQPQHFGDGTRLSIL.

This chain connects TRBV12-3 or TRBV12-4 to TRBJ1-1; maybe TRBD1 (6 bases). The length of the CDR3 is 15 residues. V gave up 2 bases and J gave up 4 bases, with 14 bases separating them. The CDR3 spells CASSLWGPGATEAFF. CDR3 coding DNA: TGTGCCAGCAGTTTATGGGGTCCGGGGGCCACTGAAGCTTTCTTT.

This clonotype appeared a few times. The chain joins TRBV23-1 to TRBJ2-7, with D unresolved. TRBV23-1 is flagged as an ORF with uncertain function. V was cut by 0 bases and J by 2 bases, with 8 bases left in between. The CDR3 spans 14 residues. The CDR3 region is CASSQSLEPYEQYF. For the CDR3, the DNA is TGCGCCAGCAGTCAATCGTTGGAGCCCTACGAGCAGTACTTC.

The DNA of the CDR3 is TGTGCCAGCATAAGTACAATTTCCTACAATGAGCAGTTCTTC. Translation gives CASISTISYNEQFF. J is TRBJ2-1 and V is TRBV28; D unresolved. V was pared by 7 bases and J by 1 base, with 11 bases between. CDR1 is MDHEN and CDR2 is SYDVKM in the germline V gene. CDR3 length: 14 amino acids.

This clonotype was seen a few times. The chain joins TRBV18 to TRBJ1-5; D call uncertain. The CDR3 is 16 amino acids. The ends were cut back, 3 bases at V and 2 bases at J, with 14 bases in the middle. Per the germline V gene, CDR1 is KGHSH and CDR2 is LQKENI. DNA for the CDR3: TGTGCCAGCTCACCCACGTTAGGTGGGGGCAATCAGCCCCAGCATTTT. Translation gives CASSPTLGGGNQPQHF.

This clonotype was seen only a few times. One end of the junction does not line up with germline, which may come from a read error. The chain is built from TRBV20-1 and TRBJ1-1, with D tentatively TRBD1 (5 bases). The CDR3 has 14 residues. Germline V gene sequence: CDR1 DFQATT, CDR2 SNEGSKA (reference sequence). In DNA, the CDR3 is TGCAGTGTACCTCAGCGGGGGGTGAACCCTGAAGCTTTCTTT. It encodes CSVPQRGVNPEAFF.

The V and J genes are TRBV29-1 and TRBJ2-1, with D tentatively TRBD1 or TRBD2 (7 bases each). The CDR3 is 12 residues long. From germline, CDR1 is SQVTM and CDR2 ANQGSEA. Trimming left V 2 bases short and J 8 bases short, with 10 bases between. The CDR3 nucleotides are TGCAGCGTTGAATCAGGGGGGGATGAGCAGTTCTTC. Translated: CSVESGGDEQFF.

This clonotype appeared many times. V is TRBV12-3 or TRBV12-4 and J is TRBJ2-5, with no clear D. V lost 5 bases and J lost 1, with 11 bases in between. The CDR3 is 14 residues long. The CDR3 DNA reads as TGTGCCAGCAGTCGCGGACCGACCCAAGAGACCCAGTACTTC. Protein product: CASSRGPTQETQYF.

The chain recombines TRBV6-6 with TRBJ1-2; no definite D call. Germline values: CDR1 MNHNY, CDR2 SVGAGI (reference sequence). V dropped 8 bases and J dropped 3 bases, with 10 bases sitting between them. The CDR3 has 12 amino acids. For the CDR3, the DNA is TGTGCCAGCCCCGCCCCGGACTATGGCTACACCTTC. The encoded protein is CASPAPDYGYTF.

This clonotype was found a few times. This chain links TRBV28 with TRBJ2-7; 9 bases match TRBD1. Per germline, CDR1 MDHEN and CDR2 SYDVKM. The CDR3 runs to 15 residues. The J segment lost 7 bases and the V segment lost 3 bases, leaving 10 bases of the junction unmatched. CDR3 coding DNA: TGTGCCAGCAGTTTCATGGCACAGGGGGCGGGGGAGCAGTACTTC. Encoded protein: CASSFMAQGAGEQYF.

J is TRBJ2-1 and V is TRBV27; 9 bases are a match to TRBD2. V shed 3 bases and J 4 bases; nucleotides not matched to a gene: 10. This CDR3 is 17 amino acids long. Per the germline V gene, CDR1 is MNHEY and CDR2 is SMNVEV (reference sequence). The CDR3 DNA reads as TGTGCCAGCAGTTTTAGTGGAGCGGGAGGCTTTTACAATGAGCAGTTCTTC. Translated: CASSFSGAGGFYNEQFF.

The gene calls are TRBV6-5 and TRBJ1-2; TRBD1 agrees at 7 bases. Per the germline V gene, CDR1 is MNHEY and CDR2 is SVGAGI. CDR3 length: 13 amino acids. The V and J ends lost 7 bases and 4 bases, in that order; junction bases with no gene match: 6. The CDR3 coding sequence is TGTGCCAGCAAGTCAGGGGGGATCTATGGCTACACCTTC. It codes for CASKSGGIYGYTF.

The V call is TRBV6-6, the J call TRBJ1-1, with 9 bases fitting TRBD1. V trimming: 8 bases; J trimming: 1 base; junction bases outside the gene matches: 5. The CDR3 has 14 residues. Germline V gene sequence: CDR1 MNHNY, CDR2 SVGAGI (reference sequence). The CDR3 loop reads CASGPGQGNTEAFF. The CDR3 DNA reads as TGTGCCAGCGGTCCGGGACAGGGGAACACTGAAGCTTTCTTT.

Note on this clonotype: A clone one base away is much larger, so this may be a read error. This sequence joins TRBV7-2 and TRBJ2-7, with no clear D. V was cut by 4 bases and J by 2 bases, with 12 bases left in between. The V gene's germline CDR1 is SGHTA and CDR2 FQGNSA. The CDR3 sequence is 14 residues long. Here the CDR3 reads CASSYAGETYEQYF. CDR3 sequence (DNA): TGTGCCAGCAGCTACGCAGGCGAGACCTACGAGCAGTACTTC.

This chain links TRBV28 with TRBJ2-1, with 9 bases aligning to TRBD2. Germline values: CDR1 MDHEN, CDR2 SYDVKM. V lost 5 bases to trimming and J lost 4 bases; unmatched junction nucleotides: 6. There are 15 residues in the CDR3. DNA of the CDR3: TGTGCCAGCAGTCCGCTAGCGGGATATTACAATGAGCAGTTCTTC. Translation: CASSPLAGYYNEQFF.

This clonotype was seen repeatedly, ten times or more. The chain combines TRBV7-2 with TRBJ1-3; D is unresolved. CDR3 length: 16 residues. V was clipped by 5 bases and J by 4 bases, with 18 bases between them. In germline, CDR1 is SGHTA, CDR2 FQGNSA. For the CDR3, the DNA is TGTGCCAGCAGCCACGCCCAGGCGGGGAAAGGAAACACCATATATTTT. Protein: CASSHAQAGKGNTIYF.